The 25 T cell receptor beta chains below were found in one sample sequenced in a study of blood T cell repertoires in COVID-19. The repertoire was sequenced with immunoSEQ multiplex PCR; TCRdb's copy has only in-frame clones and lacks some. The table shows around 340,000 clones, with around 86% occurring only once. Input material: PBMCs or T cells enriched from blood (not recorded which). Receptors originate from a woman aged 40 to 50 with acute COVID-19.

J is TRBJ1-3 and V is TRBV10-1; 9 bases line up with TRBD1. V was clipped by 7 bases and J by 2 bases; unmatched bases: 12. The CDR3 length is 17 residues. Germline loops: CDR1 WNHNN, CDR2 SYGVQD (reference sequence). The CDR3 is CASNRDRVSMAGNTIYF. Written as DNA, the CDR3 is TGCGCCAGCAACCGGGACAGGGTCTCGATGGCTGGAAACACCATATATTTT.

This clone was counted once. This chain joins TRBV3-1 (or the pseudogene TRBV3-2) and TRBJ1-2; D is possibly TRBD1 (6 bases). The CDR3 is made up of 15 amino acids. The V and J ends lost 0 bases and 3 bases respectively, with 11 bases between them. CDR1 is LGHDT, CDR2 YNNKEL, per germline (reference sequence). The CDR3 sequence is CASSQDGGDYYGYTF. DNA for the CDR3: TGTGCCAGCAGCCAAGATGGGGGCGACTACTATGGCTACACCTTC.

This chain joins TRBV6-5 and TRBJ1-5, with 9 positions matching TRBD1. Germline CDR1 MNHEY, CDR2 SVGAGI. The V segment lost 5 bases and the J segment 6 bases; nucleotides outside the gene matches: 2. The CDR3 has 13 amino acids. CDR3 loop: CASSTGGRQPQHF. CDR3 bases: TGTGCCAGCAGTACAGGGGGCCGTCAGCCCCAGCATTTT.

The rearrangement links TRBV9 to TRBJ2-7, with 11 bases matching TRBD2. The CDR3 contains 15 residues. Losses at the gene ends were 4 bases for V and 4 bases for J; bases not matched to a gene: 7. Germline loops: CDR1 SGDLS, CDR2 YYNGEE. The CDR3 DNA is TGTGCCAGCAGCCCAACCGGGACTAGCGGTTACGAGCAGTACTTC. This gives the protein CASSPTGTSGYEQYF.

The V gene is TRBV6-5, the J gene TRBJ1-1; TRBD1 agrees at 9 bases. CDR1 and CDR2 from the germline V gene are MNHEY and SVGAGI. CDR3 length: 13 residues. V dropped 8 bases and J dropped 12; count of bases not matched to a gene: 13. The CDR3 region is CASWTPGQGLTFF. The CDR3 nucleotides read TGTGCCAGCTGGACCCCGGGACAGGGATTGACTTTCTTT.

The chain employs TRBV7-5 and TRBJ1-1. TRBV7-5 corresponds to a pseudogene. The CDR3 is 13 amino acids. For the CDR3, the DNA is TGTGCCAGAAAGATATCTATCCCGGCTGAAGCTTTCTTT. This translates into CARKISIPAEAFF.

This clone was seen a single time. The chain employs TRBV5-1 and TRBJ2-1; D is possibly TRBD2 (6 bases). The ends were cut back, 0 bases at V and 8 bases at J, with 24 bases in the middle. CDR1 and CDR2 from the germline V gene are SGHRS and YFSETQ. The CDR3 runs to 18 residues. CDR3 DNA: TGCGCCAGCAGCTTGGCCGGCGGCGGGATACCTACCGGATATGAGCAGTTCTTC. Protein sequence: CASSLAGGGIPTGYEQFF.

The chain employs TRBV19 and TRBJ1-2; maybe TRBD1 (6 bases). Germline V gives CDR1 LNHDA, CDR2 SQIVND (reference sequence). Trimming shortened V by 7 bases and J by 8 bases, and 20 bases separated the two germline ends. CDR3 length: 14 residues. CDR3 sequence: CASIEGGAGPGYTF. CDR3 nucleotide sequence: TGTGCCAGTATCGAAGGGGGGGCAGGCCCCGGCTACACCTTC.

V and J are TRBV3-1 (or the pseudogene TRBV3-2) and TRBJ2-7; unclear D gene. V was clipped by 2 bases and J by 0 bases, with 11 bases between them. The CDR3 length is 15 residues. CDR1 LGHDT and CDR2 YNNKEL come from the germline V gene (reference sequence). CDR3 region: CASSQQAISSYEQYF. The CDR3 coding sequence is TGTGCCAGCAGCCAACAAGCGATCAGCTCCTACGAGCAGTACTTC.

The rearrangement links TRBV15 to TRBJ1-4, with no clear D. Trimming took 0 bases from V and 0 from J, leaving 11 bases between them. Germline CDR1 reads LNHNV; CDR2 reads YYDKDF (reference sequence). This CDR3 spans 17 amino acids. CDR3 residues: CATSRDHGGTTNEKLFF. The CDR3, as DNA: TGTGCCACCAGCAGAGATCACGGCGGTACAACTAATGAAAAACTGTTTTTT.

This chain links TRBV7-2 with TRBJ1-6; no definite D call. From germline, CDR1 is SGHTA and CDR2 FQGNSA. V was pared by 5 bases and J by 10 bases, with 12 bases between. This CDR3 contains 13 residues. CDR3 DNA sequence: TGTGCCAGCAGCCTAGGGCCGGGGTCACCCCTCCACTTT. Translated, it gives CASSLGPGSPLHF. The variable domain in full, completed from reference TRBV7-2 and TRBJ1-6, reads GAGVSQSPSNKVTEKGKDVELRCDPISGHTALYWYRQSLGQGLEFLIYFQGNSAPDKSGLPSDRFSAERTGGSVSTLTIQRTQQEDSAVYLCASSLGPGSPLHFGNGTRLTVT.

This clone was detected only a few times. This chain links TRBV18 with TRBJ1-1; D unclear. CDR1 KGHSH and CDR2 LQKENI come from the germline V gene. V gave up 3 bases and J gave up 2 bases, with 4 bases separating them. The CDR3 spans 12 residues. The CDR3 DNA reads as TGTGCCAGCTCACCGCGCAACACTGAAGCTTTCTTT. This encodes CASSPRNTEAFF.

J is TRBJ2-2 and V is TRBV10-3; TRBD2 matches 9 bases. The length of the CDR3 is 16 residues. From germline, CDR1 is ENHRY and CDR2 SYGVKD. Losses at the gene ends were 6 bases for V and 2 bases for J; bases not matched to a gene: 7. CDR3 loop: CAISVGLALNTGELFF. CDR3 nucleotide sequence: TGTGCCATCAGCGTCGGACTAGCGCTTAACACCGGGGAGCTGTTTTTT.

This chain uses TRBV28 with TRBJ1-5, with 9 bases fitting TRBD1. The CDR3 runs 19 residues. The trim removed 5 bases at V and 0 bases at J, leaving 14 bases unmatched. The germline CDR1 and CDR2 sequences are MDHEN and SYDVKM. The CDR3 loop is CASSPMPGQGRYSNQPQHF. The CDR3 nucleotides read TGTGCCAGCAGTCCAATGCCGGGACAGGGACGCTATAGCAATCAGCCCCAGCATTTT.

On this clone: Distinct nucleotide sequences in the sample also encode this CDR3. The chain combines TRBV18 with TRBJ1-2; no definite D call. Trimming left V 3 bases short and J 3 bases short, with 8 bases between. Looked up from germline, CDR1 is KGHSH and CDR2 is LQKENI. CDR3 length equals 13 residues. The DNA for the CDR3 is TGTGCCAGCTCACCCGGGTCCGACTATGGCTACACCTTC. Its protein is CASSPGSDYGYTF.

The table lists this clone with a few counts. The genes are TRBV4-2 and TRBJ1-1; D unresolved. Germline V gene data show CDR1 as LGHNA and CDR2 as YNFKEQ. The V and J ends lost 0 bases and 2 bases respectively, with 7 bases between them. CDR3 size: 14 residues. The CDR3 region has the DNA TGTGCCAGCAGCCAAGATGCGGGTAACACTGAAGCTTTCTTT. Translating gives CASSQDAGNTEAFF.

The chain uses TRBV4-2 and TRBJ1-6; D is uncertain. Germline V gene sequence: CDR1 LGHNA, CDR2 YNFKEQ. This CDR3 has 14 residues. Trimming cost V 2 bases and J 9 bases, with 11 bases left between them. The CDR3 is CASSQSLEGSPLHF. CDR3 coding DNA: TGTGCCAGCAGCCAAAGTCTTGAGGGTTCACCCCTCCACTTT.

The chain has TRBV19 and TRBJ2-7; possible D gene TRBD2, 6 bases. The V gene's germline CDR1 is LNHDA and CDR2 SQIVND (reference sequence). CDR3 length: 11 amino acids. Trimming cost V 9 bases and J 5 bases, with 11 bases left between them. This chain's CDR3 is CASDSGDEQYF. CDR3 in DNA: TGTGCCAGCGATTCGGGGGACGAGCAGTACTTC.

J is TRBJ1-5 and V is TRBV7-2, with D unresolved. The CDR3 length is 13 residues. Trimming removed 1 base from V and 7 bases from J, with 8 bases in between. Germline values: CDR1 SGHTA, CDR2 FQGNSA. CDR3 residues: CASSLVPGQPQHF. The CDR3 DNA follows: TGTGCCAGCAGCTTAGTCCCCGGGCAGCCCCAGCATTTT.

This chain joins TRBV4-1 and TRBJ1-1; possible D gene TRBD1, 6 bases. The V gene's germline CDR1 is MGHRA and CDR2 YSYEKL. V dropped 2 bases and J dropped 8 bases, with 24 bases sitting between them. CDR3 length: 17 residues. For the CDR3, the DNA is TGCGCCAGCAGCCAATTACAGGGTCCCCTCGCCGCGCTGGAAGCTTTCTTT. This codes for CASSQLQGPLAALEAFF.

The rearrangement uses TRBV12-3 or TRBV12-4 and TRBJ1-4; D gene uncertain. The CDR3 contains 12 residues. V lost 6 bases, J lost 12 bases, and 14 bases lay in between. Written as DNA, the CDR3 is TGTGCCAGCAGCGAGCTGCCCCGGGAACTGTTTTTT. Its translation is CASSELPRELFF.

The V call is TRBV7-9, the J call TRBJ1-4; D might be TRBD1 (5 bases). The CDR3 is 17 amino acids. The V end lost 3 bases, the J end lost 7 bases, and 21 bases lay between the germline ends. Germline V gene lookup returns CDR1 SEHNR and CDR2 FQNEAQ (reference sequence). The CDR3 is CASSFVIGVQGREKLFF. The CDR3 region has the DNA TGTGCCAGCAGCTTTGTAATAGGGGTACAAGGGCGTGAAAAACTGTTTTTT.

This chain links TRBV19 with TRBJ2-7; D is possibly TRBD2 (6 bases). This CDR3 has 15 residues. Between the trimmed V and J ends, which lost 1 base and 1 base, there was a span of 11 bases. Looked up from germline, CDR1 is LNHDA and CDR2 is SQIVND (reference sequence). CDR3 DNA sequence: TGTGCCAGTAGTATAGCGGGAGAGAGATCCTACGAGCAGTACTTC. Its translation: CASSIAGERSYEQYF.

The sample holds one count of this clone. This CDR3 reads CASSLAGTGSSGANVLTF. As DNA, the CDR3 is TGTGCCAGCAGTCTCGCCGGGACAGGAAGCTCTGGGGCCAACGTCCTGACTTTC. The chain employs TRBV6-2 or TRBV6-3 and TRBJ2-6; 8 nucleotides align to TRBD1. Germline V gene lookup returns CDR1 MNHEY and CDR2 SVGEGT. After removal of 5 bases from V and 0 bases from J, the junction contained 9 bases not matched to a gene. This CDR3 spans 18 amino acids.

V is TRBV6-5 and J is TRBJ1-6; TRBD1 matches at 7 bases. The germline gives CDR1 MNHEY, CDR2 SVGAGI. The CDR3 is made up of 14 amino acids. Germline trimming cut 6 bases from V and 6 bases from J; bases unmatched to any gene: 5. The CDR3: CASRSGTVNSPLHF. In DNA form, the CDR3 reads TGTGCCAGCAGATCAGGGACAGTTAATTCACCCCTCCACTTT.